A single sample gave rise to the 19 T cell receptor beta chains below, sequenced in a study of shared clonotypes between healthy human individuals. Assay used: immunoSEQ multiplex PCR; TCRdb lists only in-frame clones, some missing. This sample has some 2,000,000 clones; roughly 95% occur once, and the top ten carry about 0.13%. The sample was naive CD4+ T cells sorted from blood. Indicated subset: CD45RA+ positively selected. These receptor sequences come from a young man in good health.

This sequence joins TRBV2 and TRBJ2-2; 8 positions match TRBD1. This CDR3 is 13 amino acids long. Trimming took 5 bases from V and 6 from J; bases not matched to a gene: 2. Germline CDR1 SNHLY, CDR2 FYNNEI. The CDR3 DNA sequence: TGTGCCAGCAGTCCGACAGGGGCCGGGGAGCTGTTTTTT. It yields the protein CASSPTGAGELFF.

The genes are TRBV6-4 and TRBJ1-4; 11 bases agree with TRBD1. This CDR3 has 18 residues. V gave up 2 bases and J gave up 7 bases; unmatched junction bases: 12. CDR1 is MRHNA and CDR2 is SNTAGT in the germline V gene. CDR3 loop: CASSDHLSDRGRGEKLFF. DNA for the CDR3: TGTGCCAGCAGTGACCATCTATCGGACAGGGGGCGAGGTGAAAAACTGTTTTTT.

In DNA, the CDR3 is TGTGCCAGCAGTCCCGCCGGGTTTGGCTACACCTTC. Translating gives CASSPAGFGYTF. This rearrangement joins TRBV27 to TRBJ1-2; D ambiguous. The CDR3 has 12 amino acids. Germline-derived CDR1 and CDR2 are MNHEY and SMNVEV (reference sequence). Trimming left V 5 bases short and J 7 bases short, with 11 bases between.

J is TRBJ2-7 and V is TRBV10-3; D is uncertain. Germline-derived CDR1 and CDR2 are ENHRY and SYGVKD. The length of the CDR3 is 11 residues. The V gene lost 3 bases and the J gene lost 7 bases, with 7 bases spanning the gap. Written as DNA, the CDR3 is TGTGCCATCAGTGACCGGCAGGAGCAGTACTTC. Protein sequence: CAISDRQEQYF.

The CDR3 reads CAWKRGVYEQYF. CDR3 nucleotide sequence: TGTGCCTGGAAAAGGGGGGTCTACGAGCAGTACTTC. The V and J genes are TRBV30 and TRBJ2-7, with D possibly called TRBD1 or TRBD2 (6 bases each). Trimming pared 4 bases from V and 3 bases from J, leaving 10 bases between. This CDR3 has 12 residues. The germline V gene encodes CDR1 GTSNPN and CDR2 SVGIG (reference sequence).

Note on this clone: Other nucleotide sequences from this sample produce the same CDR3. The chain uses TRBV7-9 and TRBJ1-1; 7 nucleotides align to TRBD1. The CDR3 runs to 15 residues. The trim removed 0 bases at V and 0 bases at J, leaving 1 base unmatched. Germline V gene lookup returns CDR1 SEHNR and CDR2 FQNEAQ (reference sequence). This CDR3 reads CASSLAGTVNTEAFF. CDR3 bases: TGTGCCAGCAGCTTAGCCGGGACAGTGAACACTGAAGCTTTCTTT.

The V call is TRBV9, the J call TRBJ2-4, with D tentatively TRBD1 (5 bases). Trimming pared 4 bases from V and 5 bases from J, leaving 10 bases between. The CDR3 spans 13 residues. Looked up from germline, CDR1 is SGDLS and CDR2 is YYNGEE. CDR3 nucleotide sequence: TGTGCCAGCAGCTTAGGGGCAGAAAACATTCAGTACTTC. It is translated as CASSLGAENIQYF. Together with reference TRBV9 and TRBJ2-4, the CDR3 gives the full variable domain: DSGVTQTPKHLITATGQRVTLRCSPRSGDLSVYWYQQSLDQGLQFLIQYYNGEERAKGNILERFSAQQFPDLHSELNLSSLELGDSALYFCASSLGAENIQYFGAGTRLSVL.

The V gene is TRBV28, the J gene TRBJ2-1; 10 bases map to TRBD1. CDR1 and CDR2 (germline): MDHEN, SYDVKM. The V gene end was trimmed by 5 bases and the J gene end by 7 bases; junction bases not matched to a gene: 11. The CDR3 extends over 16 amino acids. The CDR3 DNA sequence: TGTGCCAGCAGTACAGCCGGGACAGGGGTTAGAAATGAGCAGTTCTTC. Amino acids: CASSTAGTGVRNEQFF.

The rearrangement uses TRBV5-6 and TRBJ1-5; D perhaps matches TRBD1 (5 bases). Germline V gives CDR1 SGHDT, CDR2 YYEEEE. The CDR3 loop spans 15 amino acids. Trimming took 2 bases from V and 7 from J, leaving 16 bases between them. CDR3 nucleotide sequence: TGTGCCAGCAGCTTCGGTACAGGTATCTTCCAGCCCCAGCATTTT. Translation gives CASSFGTGIFQPQHF.

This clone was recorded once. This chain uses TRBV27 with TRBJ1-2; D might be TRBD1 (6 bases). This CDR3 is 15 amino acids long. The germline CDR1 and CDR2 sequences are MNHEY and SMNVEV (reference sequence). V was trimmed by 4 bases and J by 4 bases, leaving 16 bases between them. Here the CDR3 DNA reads TGTGCCAGCAGTTCTTTAATGACAGGTTTCTATGGCTACACCTTC. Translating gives CASSSLMTGFYGYTF.

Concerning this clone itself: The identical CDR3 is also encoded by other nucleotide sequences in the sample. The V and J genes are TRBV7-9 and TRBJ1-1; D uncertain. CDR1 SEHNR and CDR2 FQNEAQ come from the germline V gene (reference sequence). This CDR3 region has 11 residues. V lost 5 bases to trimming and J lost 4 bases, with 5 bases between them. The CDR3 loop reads CASSPTTEAFF. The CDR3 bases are TGTGCCAGCAGCCCAACCACTGAAGCTTTCTTT.

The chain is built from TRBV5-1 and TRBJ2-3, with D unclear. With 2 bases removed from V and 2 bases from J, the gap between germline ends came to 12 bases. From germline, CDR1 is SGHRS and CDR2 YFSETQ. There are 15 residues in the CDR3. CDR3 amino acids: CASSFRSDLTDTQYF. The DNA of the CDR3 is TGCGCCAGCAGCTTTCGGAGCGACCTCACAGATACGCAGTATTTT.

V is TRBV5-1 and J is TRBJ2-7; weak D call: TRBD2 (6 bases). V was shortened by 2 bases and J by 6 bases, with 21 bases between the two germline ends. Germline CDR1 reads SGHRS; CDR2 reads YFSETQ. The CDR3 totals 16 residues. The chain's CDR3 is CASSFWSAGQGGEQYF. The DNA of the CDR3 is TGCGCCAGCAGCTTTTGGTCGGCCGGGCAGGGAGGCGAGCAGTACTTC. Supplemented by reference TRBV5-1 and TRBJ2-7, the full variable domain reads KAGVTQTPRYLIKTRGQQVTLSCSPISGHRSVSWYQQTPGQGLQFLFEYFSETQRNKGNFPGRFSGRQFSNSRSEMNVSTLELGDSALYLCASSFWSAGQGGEQYFGPGTRLTVT.

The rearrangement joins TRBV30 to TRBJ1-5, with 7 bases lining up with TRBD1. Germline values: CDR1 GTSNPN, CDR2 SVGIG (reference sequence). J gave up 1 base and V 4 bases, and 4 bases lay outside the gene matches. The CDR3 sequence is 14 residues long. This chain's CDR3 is CAWKGAVSNQPQHF. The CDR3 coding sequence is TGTGCCTGGAAGGGGGCTGTCAGCAATCAGCCCCAGCATTTT. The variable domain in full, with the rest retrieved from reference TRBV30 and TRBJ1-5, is SQTIHQWPATLVQPVGSPLSLECTVEGTSNPNLYWYRQAAGRGLQLLFYSVGIGQISSEVPQNLSASRPQDRQFILSSKKLLLSDSGFYLCAWKGAVSNQPQHFGDGTRLSIL.

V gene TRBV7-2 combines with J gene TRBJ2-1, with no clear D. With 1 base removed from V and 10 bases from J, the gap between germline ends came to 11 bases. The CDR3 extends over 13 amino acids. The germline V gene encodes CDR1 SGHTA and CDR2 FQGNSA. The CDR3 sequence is CASSLVATQEQFF. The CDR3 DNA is TGTGCCAGCAGCTTAGTAGCCACCCAGGAGCAGTTCTTC. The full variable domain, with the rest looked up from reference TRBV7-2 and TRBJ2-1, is GAGVSQSPSNKVTEKGKDVELRCDPISGHTALYWYRQSLGQGLEFLIYFQGNSAPDKSGLPSDRFSAERTGGSVSTLTIQRTQQEDSAVYLCASSLVATQEQFFGPGTRLTVL.

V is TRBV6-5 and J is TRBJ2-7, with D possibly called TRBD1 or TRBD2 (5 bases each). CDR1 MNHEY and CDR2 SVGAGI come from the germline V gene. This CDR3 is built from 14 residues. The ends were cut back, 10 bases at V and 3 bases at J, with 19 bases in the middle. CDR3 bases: TGTGCCACGCAACGGGACGGGACCCTCTACGAGCAGTACTTC. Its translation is CATQRDGTLYEQYF.

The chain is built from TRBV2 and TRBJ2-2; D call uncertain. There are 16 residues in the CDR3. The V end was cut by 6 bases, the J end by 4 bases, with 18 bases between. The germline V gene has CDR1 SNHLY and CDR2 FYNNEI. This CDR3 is CASRPPTRDGTGELFF. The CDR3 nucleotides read TGTGCCAGCAGACCACCTACCAGAGATGGCACCGGGGAGCTGTTTTTT.

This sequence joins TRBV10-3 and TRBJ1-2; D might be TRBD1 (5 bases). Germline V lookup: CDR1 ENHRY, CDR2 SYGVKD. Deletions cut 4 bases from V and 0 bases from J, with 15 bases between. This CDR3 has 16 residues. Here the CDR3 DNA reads TGTGCCATCAGTGGGAGCCAGGGTTTTCCTAACTATGGCTACACCTTC. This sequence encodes CAISGSQGFPNYGYTF.

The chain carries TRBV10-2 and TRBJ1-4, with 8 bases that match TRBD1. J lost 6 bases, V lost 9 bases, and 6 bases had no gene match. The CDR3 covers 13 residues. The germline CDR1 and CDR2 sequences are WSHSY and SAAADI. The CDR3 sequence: CASQGAYDEKLFF. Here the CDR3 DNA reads TGCGCCAGTCAGGGGGCCTATGATGAAAAACTGTTTTTT.